This T cell receptor beta chain was sequenced in a study of radiotherapy plus CTLA-4 blockade in lung cancer. For the study at large: Of the patients, 15% to 20% showed objective responses and under 40% attained disease control.

Findings and caveats of the study: Reports state that early shifts in blood T cell clones, with interferon-beta, best predicted response. Blood-borne expansion of tumor-derived TCR clones followed radiotherapy plus ipilimumab.

Method: immunoSEQ multiplex PCR; TCRdb's copy keeps in-frame clones and lacks some. This sample carries roughly 120,000 clones, 78% of them seen once, and the ten largest clones take 4.5% to 5.5%. Comment on this clone: Antigen: not known.

People whose metastatic non-small-cell lung cancer was chemo-refractory got focal radiation along with CTLA-4 blockade by ipilimumab. Germline CDR1 MDHEN, CDR2 SYDVKM. The germline V and J ends were trimmed by 4 bases and 2 bases, with 12 bases remaining between them. CDR3 size: 16 residues. The rearrangement joins TRBV28 to TRBJ2-6; D not certain. The sequenced sample was peripheral blood, obtained from a patient treated with radiotherapy plus ipilimumab. The receptor was derived from a human donor with non-small cell lung cancer who had a partial response to radiotherapy plus ipilimumab. CDR3 residues: CASSSLGWTGANVLTF. The CDR3 nucleotides are TGTGCCAGCAGTTCCCTAGGCTGGACTGGGGCCAACGTCCTGACTTTC.